This TCR beta chain emerged from a study of blood T cells in healthy people across ages. Regarding the study as a whole: Older age coincided with a roughly linear decline in TCR beta diversity per million T cells.

Alongside a J-beta primer mix, a sample-barcoded 5' primer served in a second PCR lasting about 7 to 12 cycles. TCRdb re-derived calls from the 5' RACE reads in MiXCR, one entry per CDR3 protein. Of about 1 million distinct CDR3 sequences listed, 45% are singletons. Per germline, CDR1 DFQATT and CDR2 SNEGSKA (reference sequence). V lost 6 bases, J lost 0 bases, and 15 bases lay in between. The CDR3 is 14 amino acids. Per individual sample, total RNA of at least 5 micrograms was extracted. This clonotype was recorded a few times. The target antigen is unknown. Sequenced sample: blood. The rearrangement links TRBV20-1 to TRBJ2-7; D possibly corresponds to TRBD1 (5 bases). The clonotype comes from a woman between 55 and 75 years old in good health. CDR3 protein: CSAPHGASSYEQYF. CDR3 nucleotides: TGCAGTGCCCCCCATGGGGCCTCCTCCTACGAGCAGTACTTC.